Each of the 25 T cell receptor beta chains below was sequenced from the same sample in a study of blood T cell repertoires in COVID-19. The table came from immunoSEQ multiplex PCR; TCRdb's copy has only in-frame clones and leaves some out. The table shows about 190,000 clones, with roughly 84% occurring only once. Material for sequencing was PBMCs or T cells enriched from blood (not recorded which). The receptor set was obtained from a woman in her thirties who had been exposed to COVID-19.

This clone was detected only once. The chain is built from TRBV6-5 and TRBJ1-1, with TRBD1 matching over 7 bases. Germline V gives CDR1 MNHEY, CDR2 SVGAGI. Losses at the gene ends were 6 bases for V and 7 bases for J; bases not matched to a gene: 14. This CDR3 spans 15 amino acids. The CDR3 here is CASSQSPTGVGEAFF. The CDR3 nucleotides are TGTGCCAGCAGCCAATCCCCAACAGGGGTTGGTGAAGCTTTCTTT.

This clone showed up just once. V and J are TRBV21-1 and TRBJ2-1; the table gives TRBD2 as D, unverified against the DNA. TRBV21-1 is listed as a pseudogene. The CDR3 sequence is 15 residues long. CDR3 sequence reads: CASSETGTNYNEQFF. The CDR3 nucleotides read TGTGCCAGCAGCGAGACCGGGACTAACTACAATGAGCAGTTCTTC.

V is TRBV7-2 and J is TRBJ2-3; D uncertain. CDR3 length: 15 residues. Trimming left V 0 bases short and J 5 bases short, with 12 bases between. Germline loops: CDR1 SGHTA, CDR2 FQGNSA. In nucleotides, the CDR3 is TGTGCCAGCAGCTTAGCGACCAGGAAAGGAGATACGCAGTATTTT. Translation gives CASSLATRKGDTQYF.

The chain is built from TRBV24-1 and TRBJ1-2; 8 bases fit TRBD1. Unmatched junction bases numbered 6, after V lost 0 bases and J lost 7 bases. The V gene's germline CDR1 is KGHDR and CDR2 SFDVKD. This CDR3 is built from 15 residues. DNA for the CDR3: TGTGCCACCAGTGATTTGCGGACAGGGAATGGTGGCTACACCTTC. Residues: CATSDLRTGNGGYTF.

The rearrangement joins TRBV18 to TRBJ1-5; D uncertain. Looked up from germline, CDR1 is KGHSH and CDR2 is LQKENI. V gave up 2 bases and J gave up 5 bases, with 10 bases separating them. The CDR3 has 14 residues. CDR3 sequence (DNA): TGTGCCAGCTCACCAAATCCCGCGGATCAGCCCCAGCATTTT. Its protein is CASSPNPADQPQHF.

This chain connects TRBV10-3 to TRBJ2-5; 10 nucleotides line up with TRBD2. This CDR3 is built from 15 residues. CDR1 is ENHRY and CDR2 is SYGVKD in the germline V gene. The J segment lost 2 bases and the V segment lost 4 bases, leaving 4 bases of the junction unmatched. The CDR3 DNA follows: TGTGCCATCAGTGTCGCTAGCGGGAGTCAAGAGACCCAGTACTTC. Amino acids: CAISVASGSQETQYF.

The chain has TRBV27 and TRBJ1-5; tentatively, D is TRBD1 (5 bases). V shed 3 bases and J shed 6 bases, with 12 bases lying between them. Germline V gene lookup returns CDR1 MNHEY and CDR2 SMNVEV (reference sequence). The CDR3 sequence is 14 residues long. In DNA form, the CDR3 reads TGTGCCAGCAGTTTTAGGACACCGGGTCAGCCCCAGCATTTT. Protein: CASSFRTPGQPQHF.

Here the CDR3 reads CASSLQGQGVTEAFF. In DNA form, the CDR3 reads TGTGCCAGCAGCTTGCAAGGACAGGGGGTCACTGAAGCTTTCTTT. The chain couples TRBV7-3 to TRBJ1-1, with TRBD1 identical over 10 bases. CDR3 length: 15 residues. The ends lost 3 bases at V and 4 bases at J; junction bases unmatched: 5. Germline V CDR1 and CDR2: SGHTA, FQGTGA.

As to this clone: The same CDR3 can be traced to other DNA sequences in this sample. The V and J genes are TRBV5-1 and TRBJ1-3, with D unclear. CDR1 SGHRS and CDR2 YFSETQ come from the germline V gene. V was trimmed by 4 bases and J by 0 bases, leaving 5 bases between them. The CDR3 extends over 13 amino acids. The CDR3 spells CASSPDSGNTIYF. CDR3 in DNA: TGCGCCAGCAGCCCAGACTCTGGAAACACCATATATTTT.

The V gene is TRBV9, the J gene TRBJ1-3; the D gene is possibly TRBD1 (5 bases). The germline V gene has CDR1 SGDLS and CDR2 YYNGEE. Trimming removed 0 bases from V and 6 bases from J, with 10 bases in between. The CDR3 is made up of 14 amino acids. The CDR3 is CASSVGGQENTIYF. The CDR3 DNA sequence: TGTGCCAGCAGCGTAGGCGGACAAGAAAACACCATATATTTT.

The chain links TRBV5-1 to TRBJ1-1, with D perhaps matching TRBD1 (6 bases). This CDR3 has 14 amino acids. Trimming removed 0 bases at V and 3 bases at J, with 9 bases between. Germline V gene lookup returns CDR1 SGHRS and CDR2 YFSETQ. The CDR3 sequence: CASSLDRVDTEAFF. CDR3 nucleotides: TGCGCCAGCAGCTTGGACAGGGTGGACACTGAAGCTTTCTTT.

Only one count was recorded for this clone. This chain uses TRBV7-9 with TRBJ2-3; D gene uncertain. The V and J ends lost 5 bases and 2 bases respectively, with 14 bases between them. Germline V CDR1 and CDR2: SEHNR, FQNEAQ (reference sequence). The CDR3 consists of 15 residues. The CDR3 region has the DNA TGTGCCAGCAGCGTCCAGGCTATTAACACAGATACGCAGTATTTT. It encodes CASSVQAINTDTQYF. Supplemented by reference TRBV7-9 and TRBJ2-3, the full variable domain reads DTGVSQNPRHKITKRGQNVTFRCDPISEHNRLYWYRQTLGQGPEFLTYFQNEAQLEKSRLLSDRFSAERPKGSFSTLEIQRTEQGDSAMYLCASSVQAINTDTQYFGPGTRLTVL.

The chain employs TRBV7-2 and TRBJ2-7; 11 nucleotides match TRBD2. The CDR3 is made up of 14 amino acids. Trimming removed 6 bases from V and 4 bases from J; junction bases left unmatched: 5. Germline CDR1 reads SGHTA; CDR2 reads FQGNSA. The CDR3: CASSTGTSGYEQYF. The CDR3 DNA reads as TGTGCCAGCAGTACCGGGACTAGCGGTTACGAGCAGTACTTC.

V gene TRBV5-1 combines with J gene TRBJ2-5; 8 bases map to TRBD2. There are 15 residues in the CDR3. The V gene end was trimmed by 4 bases and the J gene end by 4 bases; junction bases not matched to a gene: 9. Germline-derived CDR1 and CDR2 are SGHRS and YFSETQ. Here the CDR3 DNA reads TGCGCCAGCAGCGCCTCAGCGGGGGTGGCAGAGACCCAGTACTTC. Amino acid sequence: CASSASAGVAETQYF.

The J gene is TRBJ1-2, the V gene TRBV19, with TRBD1 matching 10 bases. The CDR3 is 13 amino acids. Germline values: CDR1 LNHDA, CDR2 SQIVND (reference sequence). V lost 5 bases, J lost 6 bases, and 3 bases stayed unmatched. The CDR3 DNA reads as TGTGCCAGTAGTTCCGGGACAGGGGATGGCTACACCTTC. The encoded protein is CASSSGTGDGYTF.

As regards this clone: At one boundary the junction diverges from the germline segment, which might be a read error. The chain is built from TRBV6-4 and TRBJ2-7; D gene uncertain. The germline V gene has CDR1 MRHNA and CDR2 SNTAGT. The length of the CDR3 is 8 residues. The DNA for the CDR3 is TGTGCCAGCAACTCCAGGTTCTTC. Protein sequence: CASNSRFF.

The chain joins TRBV3-1 (or the pseudogene TRBV3-2) to TRBJ1-4; D gene ambiguous. Germline lookup yields CDR1 LGHDT and CDR2 YNNKEL (reference sequence). This CDR3 region has 12 residues. The germline V and J ends were trimmed by 1 base and 7 bases, with 4 bases remaining between them. The CDR3 reads CASSQAGEKLFF. The CDR3 region has the DNA TGTGCCAGCAGCCAAGCGGGTGAAAAACTGTTTTTT.

V gene TRBV7-9 combines with J gene TRBJ2-5, with unresolved D. V gave up 5 bases and J gave up 3 bases, with 13 bases separating them. This CDR3 region has 14 residues. Germline CDR1 reads SEHNR; CDR2 reads FQNEAQ (reference sequence). CDR3 sequence: CASSPFDREETQYF. The CDR3 coding sequence is TGTGCCAGCAGCCCCTTCGATCGGGAAGAGACCCAGTACTTC.

The rearrangement uses TRBV19 and TRBJ1-6; D is unresolved. The V end was cut by 0 bases, the J end by 7 bases, with 7 bases between. This CDR3 comprises 14 residues. Germline V CDR1 and CDR2: LNHDA, SQIVND (reference sequence). The CDR3 loop reads CASSIEGSNSPLHF. Written as DNA, the CDR3 is TGTGCCAGTAGTATAGAGGGGAGCAATTCACCCCTCCACTTT.

The V call is TRBV18, the J call TRBJ2-7; perhaps TRBD1 as D (5 bases). The CDR3 contains 13 residues. Trimming cost V 0 bases and J 6 bases, with 9 bases left between them. Germline CDR1 reads KGHSH; CDR2 reads LQKENI. Here the CDR3 reads CASSPPKGVEQYF. The CDR3 nucleotides are TGTGCCAGCTCACCACCGAAAGGGGTCGAGCAGTACTTC.

This chain connects TRBV6-6 to TRBJ2-6, with D possibly matching TRBD1 (5 bases). Trimming stripped 9 bases from V and 4 bases from J, with 16 bases between. CDR3 length equals 15 residues. CDR1 is MNHNY, CDR2 SVGAGI, per germline (reference sequence). CDR3 protein: CASLTGPGGANVLTF. In nucleotides, the CDR3 is TGTGCCAGTCTAACAGGTCCAGGGGGGGCCAACGTCCTGACTTTC.

J is TRBJ2-1 and V is TRBV2; 7 bases map to TRBD1. The CDR3 runs 12 residues. Per the germline V gene, CDR1 is SNHLY and CDR2 is FYNNEI. V dropped 5 bases and J dropped 9; count of bases not matched to a gene: 4. CDR3 coding DNA: TGTGCCAGCAGTCGAGGGGGCAGTGAGCAGTTCTTC. It encodes CASSRGGSEQFF.

In nucleotides, the CDR3 is TGTGCCAGCAGTGAAGGGGCCTTACAGGGGGCGGGCTACACCTTC. It yields the protein CASSEGALQGAGYTF. The J gene is TRBJ1-2, the V gene TRBV25-1, with TRBD1 matching over 9 bases. CDR3 size: 15 residues. Trimming removed 2 bases from V and 8 bases from J; junction bases left unmatched: 9. From germline, CDR1 is MGHDK and CDR2 SYGVNS.

This clone was seen more than once but under ten times. The rearrangement joins TRBV19 to TRBJ1-5, with D possibly matching TRBD1 (5 bases). V dropped 5 bases and J dropped 1 base, with 21 bases sitting between them. CDR1 and CDR2 from the germline V gene are LNHDA and SQIVND (reference sequence). CDR3 length equals 18 residues. This CDR3 is CASSPTIGARSSNQPQHF. CDR3 coding DNA: TGTGCCAGTAGTCCAACCATTGGGGCCCGTTCAAGCAATCAGCCCCAGCATTTT.

This clone appeared a single time. The chain is built from TRBV5-4 and TRBJ1-1, with unresolved D. V lost 0 bases to trimming and J lost 0 bases, with 6 bases between them. The germline V gene encodes CDR1 SGHNT and CDR2 YYREEE (reference sequence). The CDR3 is 14 residues long. The DNA of the CDR3 is TGTGCCAGCAGCTTGGACAGAGTGAACACTGAAGCTTTCTTT. It yields the protein CASSLDRVNTEAFF.